The 10 T cell receptor beta chains below come from one sample, sequenced in a study of blood T cell repertoires in COVID-19. Measured with immunoSEQ multiplex PCR; TCRdb has only the in-frame clones, and not every one. The sample includes hundreds of thousands of clones, 88% of them seen just once. Sequenced sample: PBMCs or T cells enriched from blood (not recorded which). Receptor source: a woman between 45 and 65 years old who had recovered from COVID-19.

The rearrangement joins TRBV12-3 or TRBV12-4 to TRBJ1-1, with 7 bases fitting TRBD1. Trimming at V came to 5 bases and at J to 11 bases, leaving 8 bases not matched to a gene. This CDR3 spans 12 amino acids. The CDR3: CASSTRQGWAFF. CDR3 DNA: TGTGCCAGCAGTACCCGACAGGGATGGGCTTTCTTT.

There are a few counts of this clone. The junction and the germline gene differ at one end; a read error may be behind it. This chain connects TRBV7-7 to TRBJ2-1, with D uncertain. Germline-derived CDR1 and CDR2 are SSHAT and FNYEAQ (reference sequence). This CDR3 spans 15 amino acids. The CDR3 reads CASSLRASPEHEQFF. CDR3 DNA sequence: TGTGCTAGCAGCTTAAGAGCGAGTCCCGAGCATGAGCAGTTCTTC.

This sequence joins TRBV19 and TRBJ1-2; a weak D match, TRBD1 (5 bases). Trimming removed 3 bases at V and 2 bases at J, with 13 bases between. The CDR3 loop spans 15 amino acids. The germline CDR1 and CDR2 sequences are LNHDA and SQIVND (reference sequence). The CDR3 spells CASSILDSLNYGYTF. The CDR3 region has the DNA TGTGCCAGTAGTATTCTAGACAGCTTAAACTATGGCTACACCTTC.

The chain recombines TRBV2 with TRBJ2-7; a weak D match, TRBD1 (5 bases). The CDR3 covers 15 residues. CDR1 SNHLY and CDR2 FYNNEI come from the germline V gene. The ends were cut back, 7 bases at V and 0 bases at J, with 16 bases in the middle. The DNA for the CDR3 is TGTGCCAGCAACCATCGACAGATCGGCTCCTACGAGCAGTACTTC. Amino acids: CASNHRQIGSYEQYF.

This clone was counted between two and nine times. The rearrangement joins TRBV28 to TRBJ2-7, with D perhaps TRBD2 (6 bases). The ends were cut back, 3 bases at V and 0 bases at J, with 15 bases in the middle. CDR1 and CDR2 from the germline V gene are MDHEN and SYDVKM. The CDR3 is 16 residues long. The CDR3 protein is CASSFFLGTPSYEQYF. CDR3 bases: TGTGCCAGCAGTTTCTTTTTAGGGACTCCCTCCTACGAGCAGTACTTC.

J is TRBJ2-7 and V is TRBV14, with 10 bases fitting TRBD2. CDR1 and CDR2 (germline): SGHDN, FVKESK. V shed 3 bases, J shed 2 bases, and the junction held 4 bases outside the gene matches. This CDR3 comprises 15 residues. Here the CDR3 reads CASSHGTSGAYEQYF. The CDR3 nucleotides read TGTGCCAGCAGCCACGGAACTAGCGGGGCCTACGAGCAGTACTTC.

The J gene is TRBJ2-5, the V gene TRBV7-9; TRBD1 matches 7 bases. The CDR3 has 14 amino acids. Germline CDR1 SEHNR, CDR2 FQNEAQ (reference sequence). After removal of 5 bases from V and 4 bases from J, the junction contained 7 bases not matched to a gene. The CDR3 nucleotides read TGTGCCAGCAGCAAAACAGGGGAATCAGAGACCCAGTACTTC. Protein sequence: CASSKTGESETQYF.

V gene TRBV6-2 or TRBV6-3 combines with J gene TRBJ1-6, with TRBD1 matching over 7 bases. J gave up 0 bases and V 2 bases, and 4 bases lay outside the gene matches. Germline V gene sequence: CDR1 MNHEY, CDR2 SVGEGT. CDR3 size: 17 residues. DNA for the CDR3: TGTGCCAGCAGTTACCTGGACAGGAGCTCCTATAATTCACCCCTCCACTTT. Translating it yields CASSYLDRSSYNSPLHF.

Here the CDR3 reads CASSLDSETQYF. In DNA form, the CDR3 reads TGTGCCAGCAGCTTAGATTCGGAGACCCAGTACTTC. This chain uses TRBV11-2 with TRBJ2-5, with unresolved D. The V end lost 0 bases, the J end lost 5 bases, and 4 bases lay between the germline ends. Looked up from germline, CDR1 is SGHAT and CDR2 is FQNNGV. CDR3 length: 12 residues.

V and J are TRBV28 and TRBJ1-2, with D maybe TRBD1 (5 bases). The germline V gene has CDR1 MDHEN and CDR2 SYDVKM. With 8 bases removed from V and 8 bases from J, the gap between germline ends came to 12 bases. The CDR3 extends over 11 amino acids. The CDR3 loop is CASAGSWGYTF. The DNA for the CDR3 is TGTGCCAGCGCAGGGTCTTGGGGCTACACCTTC.